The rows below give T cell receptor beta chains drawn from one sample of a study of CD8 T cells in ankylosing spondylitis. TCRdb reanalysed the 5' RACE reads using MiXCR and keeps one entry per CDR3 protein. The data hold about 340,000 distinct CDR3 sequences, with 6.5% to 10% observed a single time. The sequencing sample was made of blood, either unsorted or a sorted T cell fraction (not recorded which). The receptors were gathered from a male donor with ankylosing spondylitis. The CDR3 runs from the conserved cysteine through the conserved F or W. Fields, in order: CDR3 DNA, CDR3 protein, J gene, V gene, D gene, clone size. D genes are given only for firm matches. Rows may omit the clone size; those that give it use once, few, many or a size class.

DNA: TGTGCCAGCAGTTACTTTCGGGGACCCGTGGACATTCAGTACTTC
CDR3: CASSYFRGPVDIQYF
J: TRBJ2-4
V: TRBV6-2/TRBV6-3
D: .
size: .

DNA: TGCGCCAGCAGCTTGTTCCCAGGGCCGGGCACTGAAGCTTTCTTT
CDR3: CASSLFPGPGTEAFF
J: TRBJ1-1
V: TRBV5-1
D: .
size: few

DNA: TGTGCCAGCTCACCAGCCCTCGGGCGGGAGGTAGACGAGCAGTACTTC
CDR3: CASSPALGREVDEQYF
J: TRBJ2-7
V: TRBV18
D: TRBD2
size: few

DNA: TGTGCCAGCCTAAGGGGGGAGACCCAGTACTTC
CDR3: CASLRGETQYF
J: TRBJ2-5
V: TRBV3-1
D: .
size: few

DNA: TGTGCCAGCAGTTTAGGGCTAGCGGAGGTCTACAATGAGCAGTTCTTC
CDR3: CASSLGLAEVYNEQFF
J: TRBJ2-1
V: TRBV12-3/TRBV12-4
D: TRBD2
size: few

DNA: TGTGCCAGCAGCGCCTCCGGGACTAGCGGGAACAATGAGCAGTTCTTC
CDR3: CASSASGTSGNNEQFF
J: TRBJ2-1
V: TRBV9
D: TRBD2
size: .

DNA: TGTGCCAGCAGCTTAGCCGGGGACACCCGGGACGAGCAGTACTTC
CDR3: CASSLAGDTRDEQYF
J: TRBJ2-7
V: TRBV7-6
D: .
size: .

DNA: TGTGCCAGCAGCCGAACAGGGGGAAATCAGCCCCAGCATTTT
CDR3: CASSRTGGNQPQHF
J: TRBJ1-5
V: TRBV12-3/TRBV12-4
D: TRBD1
size: many

DNA: TGCGCCAGCAGGGCAGGGAGCTCCTACGAGCAGTACTTC
CDR3: CASRAGSSYEQYF
J: TRBJ2-7
V: TRBV5-1
D: .
size: few

DNA: TGCAGCGTTTCCAGACACCACGAGCAGTACTTC
CDR3: CSVSRHHEQYF
J: TRBJ2-7
V: TRBV29-1
D: .
size: many

DNA: TGTGCCAGCAGCCGTAACGAACTCACAGATACGCAGTATTTT
CDR3: CASSRNELTDTQYF
J: TRBJ2-3
V: TRBV28
D: .
size: .

DNA: TGTGCCACCAGTGATTCCGGACAGGGTCGGGATACGCAGTATTTT
CDR3: CATSDSGQGRDTQYF
J: TRBJ2-3
V: TRBV24-1
D: TRBD1
size: many

DNA: TGTGCCAGCAGCACAGGGCGTTCCTACGAGCAGTACTTC
CDR3: CASSTGRSYEQYF
J: TRBJ2-7
V: TRBV7-9
D: .
size: .

DNA: TGTGCCAGCAGTGAAGCGAAGTTAGCGGGAGGCCAAGAGACCCAGTACTTC
CDR3: CASSEAKLAGGQETQYF
J: TRBJ2-5
V: TRBV2
D: TRBD2
size: .

DNA: TGCAGCGTTCAAATGCCCGATCAGCCCCAGCATTTT
CDR3: CSVQMPDQPQHF
J: TRBJ1-5
V: TRBV29-1
D: .
size: few

DNA: TGTGCCAGCAACTTGGGATACAATGAGCAGTTCTTC
CDR3: CASNLGYNEQFF
J: TRBJ2-1
V: TRBV12-3/TRBV12-4
D: .
size: few

DNA: TGTGCCAGCTCACCAATCGACACAGGGGGTATAAGCACAGATACGCAGTATTTT
CDR3: CASSPIDTGGISTDTQYF
J: TRBJ2-3
V: TRBV18
D: TRBD1
size: few

DNA: TGCAGCGTTGAACCGATGGGGGCCAACGTCCTGACTTTC
CDR3: CSVEPMGANVLTF
J: TRBJ2-6
V: TRBV29-1
D: .
size: few

DNA: TGTGCCAGCAGTCCCCCGGACAGCCGCTCAGGCACCGGGGAGCTGTTTTTT
CDR3: CASSPPDSRSGTGELFF
J: TRBJ2-2
V: TRBV6-1
D: .
size: many

DNA: TGTGCCAGCTCACTTCGGAGAGGGCCCACCGGGGAGCTGTTTTTT
CDR3: CASSLRRGPTGELFF
J: TRBJ2-2
V: TRBV18
D: .
size: .

DNA: TGTGCCAGCAGTTACCGGGGGGGTCTTGTAGATACGCAGTATTTT
CDR3: CASSYRGGLVDTQYF
J: TRBJ2-3
V: TRBV6-5
D: TRBD2
size: few

DNA: TGTGCTAGTGGTTTGTACCCACTAGCGGCCGTCACAGATACGCAGTATTTT
CDR3: CASGLYPLAAVTDTQYF
J: TRBJ2-3
V: TRBV12-5
D: TRBD2
size: many

DNA: TGTGCCAGCAGCTTAGAGCGCGACCCGGGGGAGACCCAGTACTTC
CDR3: CASSLERDPGETQYF
J: TRBJ2-5
V: TRBV7-2
D: .
size: .

DNA: TGTGCCAGCAGTTTACAGGGGGCCCTTACCTCTGGGGCCAACGTCCTGACTTTC
CDR3: CASSLQGALTSGANVLTF
J: TRBJ2-6
V: TRBV12-3/TRBV12-4
D: TRBD1
size: .

DNA: TGCAGCGCCCCTAGGGCGGCCGGTACTGAAGCTTTCTTT
CDR3: CSAPRAAGTEAFF
J: TRBJ1-1
V: TRBV29-1
D: .
size: .

DNA: TGTGCCAGCAGGATAACAGGGGGGGGGCCGGATACGCAGTATTTT
CDR3: CASRITGGGPDTQYF
J: TRBJ2-3
V: TRBV2
D: .
size: few

DNA: TGTGCCAGCAGCTTTGGAGGCCTCACAGATACGCAGTATTTT
CDR3: CASSFGGLTDTQYF
J: TRBJ2-3
V: TRBV5-4
D: .
size: many

DNA: TGCAGTGCTAGTGGCGTCCTGGGAAACATTCAGTACTTC
CDR3: CSASGVLGNIQYF
J: TRBJ2-4
V: TRBV20-1
D: .
size: many

DNA: TGCAGCGTTGACCAGGTCGAGACCCAGTACTTC
CDR3: CSVDQVETQYF
J: TRBJ2-5
V: TRBV29-1
D: .
size: many

DNA: TGTGCCAGCAGTCCCCATGGTCTCAGCGGGAGGGCTGGGGCCGGGGCCAAAAACATTCAGTACTTC
CDR3: CASSPHGLSGRAGAGAKNIQYF
J: TRBJ2-4
V: TRBV6-5
D: TRBD2
size: few

DNA: TGCAGTGCTAAGGACAGGGCAAGAGGGTACACTGAAGCTTTCTTT
CDR3: CSAKDRARGYTEAFF
J: TRBJ1-1
V: TRBV20-1
D: TRBD1
size: many

DNA: TGTGCCAGCAGTTCCCAGACTGAGCAGTTCTTC
CDR3: CASSSQTEQFF
J: TRBJ2-1
V: TRBV12-3/TRBV12-4
D: .
size: many

DNA: TGTGCCAGCAGCGACAGTAACACTGAAGCTTTCTTT
CDR3: CASSDSNTEAFF
J: TRBJ1-1
V: TRBV27
D: .
size: few